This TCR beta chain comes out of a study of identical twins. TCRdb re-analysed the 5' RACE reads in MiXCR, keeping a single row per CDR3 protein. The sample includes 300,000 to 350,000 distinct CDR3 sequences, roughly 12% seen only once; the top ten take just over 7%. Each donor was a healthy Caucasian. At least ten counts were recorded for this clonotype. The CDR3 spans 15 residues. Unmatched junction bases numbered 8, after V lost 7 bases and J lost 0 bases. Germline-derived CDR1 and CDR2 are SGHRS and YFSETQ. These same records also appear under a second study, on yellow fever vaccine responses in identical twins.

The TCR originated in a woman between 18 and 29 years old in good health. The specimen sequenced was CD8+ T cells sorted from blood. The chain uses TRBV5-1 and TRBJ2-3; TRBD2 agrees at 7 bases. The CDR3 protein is CASVGLADSTDTQYF. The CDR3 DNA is TGCGCCAGCGTAGGGCTAGCGGATAGCACAGATACGCAGTATTTT.